The 2 T cell receptor beta chains below were found in one sample sequenced in a study of blood T cell repertoires in COVID-19 (TCRdb year 2020). Libraries were made using the immunoSEQ multiplex PCR assay. Sourced from immuneACCESS, this table was stored by TCRdb with only in-frame sequences that have V and J called. A share of the clones is absent; for the studies checked, an unresolved V gene accounts for under half, and the remainder has no known explanation. The sample table lists about 94,000 clones, approximately 80% of them with a count of one. The leading ten clones occupy around 20% of the sample. The sequenced sample consisted of peripheral blood. The receptors stem from a human donor in a cohort sampled during active COVID-19.

This clone appeared once. This rearrangement joins TRBV5-1 to TRBJ2-7; TRBD2 matches 10 bases. With V trimmed by 1 base and J by 2 bases, 12 bases remained unmatched. The CDR3 sequence is 18 residues long. The germline CDR1 and CDR2 sequences are SGHRS and YFSETQ. CDR3 loop: CASSLQAGGPKGTYEQYF. CDR3 DNA: TGCGCCAGCAGCTTGCAAGCGGGAGGGCCTAAAGGGACCTACGAGCAGTACTTC.

The V call is TRBV10-3, the J call TRBJ1-2; TRBD1 is a possible D gene (6 bases). From germline, CDR1 is ENHRY and CDR2 SYGVKD. This CDR3 is 16 amino acids long. V was cut by 10 bases and J by 2 bases, with 23 bases left in between. CDR3 amino acids: CATYDGTLIENYGYTF. CDR3 sequence (DNA): TGTGCCACCTATGACGGGACACTCATAGAGAACTATGGCTACACCTTC.